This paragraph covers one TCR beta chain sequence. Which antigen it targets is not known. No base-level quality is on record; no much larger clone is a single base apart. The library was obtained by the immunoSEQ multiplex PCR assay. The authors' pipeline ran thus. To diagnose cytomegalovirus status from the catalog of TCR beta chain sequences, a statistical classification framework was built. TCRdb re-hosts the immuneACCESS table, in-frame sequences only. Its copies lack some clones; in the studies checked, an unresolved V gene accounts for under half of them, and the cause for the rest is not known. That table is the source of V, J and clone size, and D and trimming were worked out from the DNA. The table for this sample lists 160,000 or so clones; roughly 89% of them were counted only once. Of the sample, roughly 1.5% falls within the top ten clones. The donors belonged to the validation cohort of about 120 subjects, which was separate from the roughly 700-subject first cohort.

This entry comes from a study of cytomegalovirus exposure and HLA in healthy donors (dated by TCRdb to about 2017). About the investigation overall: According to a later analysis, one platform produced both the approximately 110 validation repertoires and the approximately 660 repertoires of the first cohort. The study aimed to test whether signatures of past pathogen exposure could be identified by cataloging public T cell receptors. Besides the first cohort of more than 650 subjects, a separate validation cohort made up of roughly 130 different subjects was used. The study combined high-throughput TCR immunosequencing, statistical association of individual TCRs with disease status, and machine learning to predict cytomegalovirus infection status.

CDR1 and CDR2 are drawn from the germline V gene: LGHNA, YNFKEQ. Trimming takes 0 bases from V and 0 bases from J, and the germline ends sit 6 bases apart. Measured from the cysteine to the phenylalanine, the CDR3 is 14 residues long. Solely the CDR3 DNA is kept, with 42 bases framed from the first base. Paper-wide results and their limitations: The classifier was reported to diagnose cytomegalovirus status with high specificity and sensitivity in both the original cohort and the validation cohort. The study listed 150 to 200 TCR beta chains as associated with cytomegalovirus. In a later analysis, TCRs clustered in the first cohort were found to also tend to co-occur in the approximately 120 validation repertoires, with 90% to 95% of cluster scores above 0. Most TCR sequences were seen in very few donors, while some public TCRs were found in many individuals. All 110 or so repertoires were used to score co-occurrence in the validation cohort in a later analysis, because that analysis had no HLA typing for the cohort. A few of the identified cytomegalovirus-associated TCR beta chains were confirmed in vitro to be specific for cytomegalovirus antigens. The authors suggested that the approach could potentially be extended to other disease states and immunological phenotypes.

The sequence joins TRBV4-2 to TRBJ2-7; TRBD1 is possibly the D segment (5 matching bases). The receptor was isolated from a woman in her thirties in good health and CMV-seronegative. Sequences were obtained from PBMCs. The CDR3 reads CASSQDRVSYEQYF. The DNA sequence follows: TGTGCCAGCAGCCAAGACAGGGTCTCCTACGAGCAGTACTTC.